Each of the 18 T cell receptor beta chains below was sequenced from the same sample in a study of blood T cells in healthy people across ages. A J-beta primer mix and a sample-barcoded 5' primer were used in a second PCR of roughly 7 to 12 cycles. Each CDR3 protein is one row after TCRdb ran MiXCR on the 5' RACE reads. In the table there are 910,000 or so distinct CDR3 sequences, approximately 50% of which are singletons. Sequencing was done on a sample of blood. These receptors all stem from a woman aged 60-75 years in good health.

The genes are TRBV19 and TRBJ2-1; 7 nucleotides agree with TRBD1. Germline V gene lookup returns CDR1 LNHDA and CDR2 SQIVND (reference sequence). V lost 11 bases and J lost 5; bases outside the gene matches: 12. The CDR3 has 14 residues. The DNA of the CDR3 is TGTGCCGGTACAAGTCTCGACAGGGACAATGAGCAGTTCTTC. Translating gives CAGTSLDRDNEQFF.

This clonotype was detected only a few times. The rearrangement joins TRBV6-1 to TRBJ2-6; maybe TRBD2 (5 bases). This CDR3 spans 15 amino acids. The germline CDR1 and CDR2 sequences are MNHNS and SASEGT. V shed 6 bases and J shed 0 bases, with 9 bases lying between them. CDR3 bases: TGTGCCAGCAGCCCGAGGGACTCTGGGGCCAACGTCCTGACTTTC. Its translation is CASSPRDSGANVLTF.

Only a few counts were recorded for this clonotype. Here the CDR3 reads CASSYERTNTEAFF. CDR3 nucleotide sequence: TGTGCCAGCAGCTACGAACGGACGAACACTGAAGCTTTCTTT. This chain links TRBV5-5 with TRBJ1-1; D remains unclear. Germline V lookup: CDR1 SGHKS, CDR2 YYEKEE (reference sequence). V dropped 3 bases and J dropped 1 base, with 10 bases sitting between them. This CDR3 has 14 residues.

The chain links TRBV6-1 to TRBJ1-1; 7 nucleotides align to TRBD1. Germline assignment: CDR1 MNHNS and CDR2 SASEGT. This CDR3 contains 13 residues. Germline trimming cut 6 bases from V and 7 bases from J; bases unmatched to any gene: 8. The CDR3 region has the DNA TGTGCCAGCAGGCGCCAAGGGACAGATGAAGCTTTCTTT. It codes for CASRRQGTDEAFF.

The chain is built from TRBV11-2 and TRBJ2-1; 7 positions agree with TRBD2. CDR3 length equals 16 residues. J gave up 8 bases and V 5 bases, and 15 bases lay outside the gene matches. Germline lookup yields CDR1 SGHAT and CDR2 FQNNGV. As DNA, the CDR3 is TGTGCCAGCAGCGCGACAAGTGGGTTTAGCGGGCATGAGCAGTTCTTC. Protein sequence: CASSATSGFSGHEQFF.

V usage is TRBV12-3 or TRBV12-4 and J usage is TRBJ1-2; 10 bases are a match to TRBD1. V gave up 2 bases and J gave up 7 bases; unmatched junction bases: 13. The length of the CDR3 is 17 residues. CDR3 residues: CASSLLAGGQGRGGYTF. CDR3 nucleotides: TGTGCCAGCAGTTTACTAGCAGGGGGACAGGGGCGCGGTGGCTACACCTTC.

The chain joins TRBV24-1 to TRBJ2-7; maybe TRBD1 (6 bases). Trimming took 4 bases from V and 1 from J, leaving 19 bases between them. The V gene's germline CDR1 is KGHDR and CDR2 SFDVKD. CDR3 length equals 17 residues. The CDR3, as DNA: TGTGCCACCAGTGAGAAGAACAGGGTTTCCCCGTCCTACGAGCAGTACTTC. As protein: CATSEKNRVSPSYEQYF.

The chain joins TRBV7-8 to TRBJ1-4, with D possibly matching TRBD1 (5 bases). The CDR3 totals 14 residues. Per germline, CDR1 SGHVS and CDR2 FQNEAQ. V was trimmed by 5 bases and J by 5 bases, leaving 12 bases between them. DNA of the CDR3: TGTGCCAGCAGCCCACAGGAGACCAATGAAAAACTGTTTTTT. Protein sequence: CASSPQETNEKLFF.

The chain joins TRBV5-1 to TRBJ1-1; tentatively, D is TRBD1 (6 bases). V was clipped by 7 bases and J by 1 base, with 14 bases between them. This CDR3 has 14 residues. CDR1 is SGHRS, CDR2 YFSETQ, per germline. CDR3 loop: CASQRGQTNTEAFF. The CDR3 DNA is TGCGCCAGCCAGAGAGGACAGACGAACACTGAAGCTTTCTTT. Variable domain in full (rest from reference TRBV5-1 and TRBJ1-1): KAGVTQTPRYLIKTRGQQVTLSCSPISGHRSVSWYQQTPGQGLQFLFEYFSETQRNKGNFPGRFSGRQFSNSRSEMNVSTLELGDSALYLCASQRGQTNTEAFFGQGTRLTVV.

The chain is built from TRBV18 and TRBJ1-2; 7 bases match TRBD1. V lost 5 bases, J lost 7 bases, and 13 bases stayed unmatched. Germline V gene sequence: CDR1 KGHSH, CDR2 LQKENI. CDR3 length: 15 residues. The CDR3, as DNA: TGTGCCAGCTCAGGAGAAACAGGGGTTTCGGCTGGCTACACCTTC. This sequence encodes CASSGETGVSAGYTF.

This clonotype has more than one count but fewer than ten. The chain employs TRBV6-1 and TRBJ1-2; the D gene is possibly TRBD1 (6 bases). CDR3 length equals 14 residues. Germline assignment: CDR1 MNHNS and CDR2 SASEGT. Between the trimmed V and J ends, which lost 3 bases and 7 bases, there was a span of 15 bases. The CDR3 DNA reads TGTGCCAGCAGTGACCGGGACACGGTTTCTGGCTACACCTTC. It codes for CASSDRDTVSGYTF.

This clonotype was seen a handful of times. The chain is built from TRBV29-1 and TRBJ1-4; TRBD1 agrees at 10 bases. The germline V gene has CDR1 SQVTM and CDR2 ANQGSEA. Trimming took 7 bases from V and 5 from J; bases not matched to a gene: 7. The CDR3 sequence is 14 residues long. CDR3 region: CSAVRTGGNEKLFF. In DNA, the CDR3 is TGCAGCGCCGTTAGGACAGGGGGAAATGAAAAACTGTTTTTT.

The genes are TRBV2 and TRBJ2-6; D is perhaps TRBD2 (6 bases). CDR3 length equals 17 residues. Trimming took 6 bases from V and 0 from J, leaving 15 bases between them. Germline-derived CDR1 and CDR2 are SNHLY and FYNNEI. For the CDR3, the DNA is TGTGCCAGCAGCCTCAATTACGGGAGCTCTGGGGCCAACGTCCTGACTTTC. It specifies CASSLNYGSSGANVLTF.

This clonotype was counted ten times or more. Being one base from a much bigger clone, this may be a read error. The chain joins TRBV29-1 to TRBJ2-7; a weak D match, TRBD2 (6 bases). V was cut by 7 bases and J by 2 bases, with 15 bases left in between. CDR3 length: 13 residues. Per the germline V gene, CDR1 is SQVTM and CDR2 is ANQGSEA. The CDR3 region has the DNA TGCAGCGCTGCCACTAGCCCAACCTACGAGCAGTACTTC. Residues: CSAATSPTYEQYF.

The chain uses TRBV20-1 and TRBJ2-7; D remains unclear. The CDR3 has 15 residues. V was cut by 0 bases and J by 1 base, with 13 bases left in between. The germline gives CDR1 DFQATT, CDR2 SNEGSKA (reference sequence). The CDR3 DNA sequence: TGCAGTGCTAGAGACCCAGACCCTTTTTCCTACGAGCAGTACTTC. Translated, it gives CSARDPDPFSYEQYF.

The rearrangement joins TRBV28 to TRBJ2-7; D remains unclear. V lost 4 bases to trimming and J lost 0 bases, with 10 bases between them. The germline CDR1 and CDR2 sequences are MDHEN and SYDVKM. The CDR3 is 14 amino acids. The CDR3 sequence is CASSSPSVSYEQYF. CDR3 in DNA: TGTGCCAGCAGTTCCCCGAGCGTCTCCTACGAGCAGTACTTC.

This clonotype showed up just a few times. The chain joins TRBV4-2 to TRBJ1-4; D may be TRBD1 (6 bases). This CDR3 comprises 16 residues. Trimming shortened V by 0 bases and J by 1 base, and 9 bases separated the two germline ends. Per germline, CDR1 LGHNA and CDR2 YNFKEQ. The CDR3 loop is CASSQDRGQTNEKLFF. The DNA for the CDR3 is TGTGCCAGCAGCCAAGATCGGGGACAAACTAATGAAAAACTGTTTTTT.

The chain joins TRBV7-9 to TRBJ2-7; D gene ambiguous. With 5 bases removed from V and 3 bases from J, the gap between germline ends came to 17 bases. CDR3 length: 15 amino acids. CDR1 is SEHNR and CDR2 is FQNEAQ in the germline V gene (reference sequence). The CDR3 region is CASSPRAPPGYEQYF. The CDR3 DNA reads TGTGCCAGCAGCCCACGAGCGCCTCCCGGCTACGAGCAGTACTTC.